This T cell receptor beta chain was identified during a study of cytomegalovirus exposure and HLA in healthy donors. PCR was performed using 60 Vbeta and 13 Jbeta primers. The assay was immunoSEQ multiplex PCR, and TCRdb's table has in-frame clones only and misses some. The table records 150,000 to 200,000 clones, around 78% of them present only once. About this clone itself: Its antigen is still unknown.

Study-wide findings and caveats: Exclusion applied to some V segments, including TRBV6-2 and TRBV6-3, as they were indistinguishable. A later analysis found most CMV-associated TCR beta chains apparently HLA-restricted.

The CDR3 extends over 16 amino acids. Germline CDR1 is PRHDT and CDR2 is FYEKMQ (reference sequence). The ends were cut back, 0 bases at V and 11 bases at J, with 22 bases in the middle. This clonotype originated in a woman between 40 and 55 years old in good health and CMV-seronegative. The chain has TRBV13 and TRBJ1-1; weak D call: TRBD1 (6 bases). Sample: PBMCs. DNA of the CDR3: TGTGCCAGCAGCTTAGGGATTTTGACAGGAACTCCGCGTGCTTTCTTT. Protein product: CASSLGILTGTPRAFF.